This T cell receptor (beta chain) was sequenced during a study of cytomegalovirus exposure and HLA in healthy donors. 13 Jbeta primers and 60 Vbeta primers were used for the PCR. Some clones are missing from TCRdb's copy, which holds only in-frame ones; the method was immunoSEQ multiplex PCR. This repertoire shows 200,000 to 250,000 clones, about 83% found once; its top ten account for roughly 1.3%. This CDR3 comprises 15 residues. Germline V CDR1 and CDR2: KGHSH, LQKENI. Germline trimming cut 3 bases from V and 4 bases from J; bases unmatched to any gene: 6. The chain carries TRBV18 and TRBJ2-7, with 10 bases matching TRBD2. The material sequenced was PBMCs. The clonotype originates from a human donor in good health. The CDR3 protein is CASSPPPGLAYEQYF. DNA for the CDR3: TGTGCCAGCTCACCTCCTCCGGGACTAGCGTACGAGCAGTACTTC. Combining the CDR3 with reference TRBV18 and TRBJ2-7 gives the whole variable domain NAGVMQNPRHLVRRRGQEARLRCSPMKGHSHVYWYRQLPEEGLKFMVYLQKENIIDESGMPKERFSAEFPKEGPSILRIQQVVRGDSAAYFCASSPPPGLAYEQYFGPGTRLTVT.